Listed below are T cell receptor beta chains from one sample, sequenced in a study of shared clonotypes between healthy human individuals. Repertoires were generated with immunoSEQ multiplex PCR, while TCRdb's copy carries only in-frame clones and drops some. The sample lists about 2.1 million clones; 93% were seen once. Specimen: naive CD8+ T cells from PBMCs. The source is a young man in good health. Some clones in this sample may be carry-over from other donors' samples. CDR3s include the opening cysteine and the closing phenylalanine or tryptophan. The D gene is left open where the match is weak. Rows may omit the clone size; those that give it use once, few, many or a size class.

V gene: TRBV27
D gene: NA
J gene: TRBJ1-5
clone size: NA
CDR3 DNA: TGTGCCAGCAGTCCCGCCCTCGGGGGACAGCCCCAGCATTTT
CDR3 protein: CASSPALGGQPQHF

V gene: TRBV7-8
D gene: NA
J gene: TRBJ1-2
clone size: NA
CDR3 DNA: TGTGCCAGCAGCTTAGCTCGAACAGGAGCCTATGGCTACACCTTC
CDR3 protein: CASSLARTGAYGYTF

V gene: TRBV25-1
D gene: TRBD1
J gene: TRBJ2-5
clone size: NA
CDR3 DNA: TGTGCCAGCACCCAGGCCCCCGGGACAGGGGTAGCGGAGACCCAGTACTTC
CDR3 protein: CASTQAPGTGVAETQYF

V gene: TRBV6-1
D gene: NA
J gene: TRBJ2-3
clone size: NA
CDR3 DNA: TGTGCCGGATCAGGACTATACACAGATACGCAGTATTTT
CDR3 protein: CAGSGLYTDTQYF

V gene: TRBV7-9
D gene: TRBD1
J gene: TRBJ2-7
clone size: NA
CDR3 DNA: TGTGCCAGCAGCTTAACGGTGGACAGGCCCTACGAGCAGTACTTC
CDR3 protein: CASSLTVDRPYEQYF

V gene: TRBV29-1
D gene: NA
J gene: TRBJ1-5
clone size: NA
CDR3 DNA: TGCAGCGCCCGGACAGGCAATCAGCCCCAGCATTTT
CDR3 protein: CSARTGNQPQHF

V gene: TRBV19
D gene: NA
J gene: TRBJ2-7
clone size: NA
CDR3 DNA: TGTGCCAGCAGTGTGAGGAGGGAGCTCACTGGGTACGAGCAGTACTTC
CDR3 protein: CASSVRRELTGYEQYF

V gene: TRBV29-1
D gene: NA
J gene: TRBJ1-4
clone size: NA
CDR3 DNA: TGCAGCGTTGCGGGGGGCGCAAAACTGTTTTTT
CDR3 protein: CSVAGGAKLFF

V gene: TRBV28
D gene: NA
J gene: TRBJ2-7
clone size: NA
CDR3 DNA: TGTGCCAGCAGACCTCCGGGGCGCGCCAGGCCCTACGAGCAGTACTTC
CDR3 protein: CASRPPGRARPYEQYF

V gene: TRBV7-9
D gene: TRBD2
J gene: TRBJ2-3
clone size: NA
CDR3 DNA: TGTGCCAGCAGCTTAGCGGGACTAGCGCACACAGATACGCAGTATTTT
CDR3 protein: CASSLAGLAHTDTQYF

V gene: TRBV5-6
D gene: NA
J gene: TRBJ2-1
clone size: NA
CDR3 DNA: TGTGCCAGCAGCTTGGCCGGGCGGAACCTGGGATCCAATGAGCAGTTCTTC
CDR3 protein: CASSLAGRNLGSNEQFF

V gene: TRBV28
D gene: TRBD1
J gene: TRBJ2-4
clone size: NA
CDR3 DNA: TGTGCCAGCAGTTTTAACCTGCGTGACAGGGTAAACATTCAGTACTTC
CDR3 protein: CASSFNLRDRVNIQYF

V gene: TRBV28
D gene: NA
J gene: TRBJ2-7
clone size: NA
CDR3 DNA: TGTGCCAGCAGTTACCCCTCCCACGGGGAAGAGCAGTACTTC
CDR3 protein: CASSYPSHGEEQYF

V gene: TRBV7-6
D gene: NA
J gene: TRBJ2-1
clone size: NA
CDR3 DNA: TGTGCCAGCAGCTCCAACCTCGGGGATCTCTCCTACAATGAGCAGTTCTTC
CDR3 protein: CASSSNLGDLSYNEQFF

V gene: TRBV21-1
D gene: NA
J gene: TRBJ1-1
clone size: NA
CDR3 DNA: NA
CDR3 protein: CASSALWGGGNTEAFF

V gene: TRBV5-4
D gene: NA
J gene: TRBJ2-7
clone size: NA
CDR3 DNA: TGTGCCAGCAGCTTTGGACGGTCCTACGAGCAGTACTTC
CDR3 protein: CASSFGRSYEQYF

V gene: TRBV10-3
D gene: TRBD1
J gene: TRBJ2-1
clone size: few
CDR3 DNA: TGTGCCACTTGGACAGGGGGCGCAAACAATGAGCAGTTCTTC
CDR3 protein: CATWTGGANNEQFF

V gene: TRBV4-2
D gene: NA
J gene: TRBJ2-7
clone size: NA
CDR3 DNA: TGTGCCAGCAGCCAAGGCGGGGTTGTATCCGAGCAGTACTTC
CDR3 protein: CASSQGGVVSEQYF

V gene: TRBV4-1
D gene: NA
J gene: TRBJ2-1
clone size: NA
CDR3 DNA: TGCGCCAGCAGCCACGAGACGGAGGAATGGGACTCCTACAATGAGCAGTTCTTC
CDR3 protein: CASSHETEEWDSYNEQFF

V gene: TRBV19
D gene: TRBD1
J gene: TRBJ1-1
clone size: NA
CDR3 DNA: TGTGCCAGTAGCCGTGGGACAGTGAACACTGAAGCTTTCTTT
CDR3 protein: CASSRGTVNTEAFF

V gene: TRBV7-9
D gene: NA
J gene: TRBJ1-1
clone size: NA
CDR3 DNA: TGTGCCAGCAGCCCCCCCAGGGCCTCGGCTGAAGCTTTCTTT
CDR3 protein: CASSPPRASAEAFF

V gene: TRBV10-3
D gene: TRBD2
J gene: TRBJ2-1
clone size: NA
CDR3 DNA: TGTGCCATCAGTGGAGTAAGTGGGACTAGCGGAGGAAATGAGCAGTTCTTC
CDR3 protein: CAISGVSGTSGGNEQFF

V gene: TRBV29-1
D gene: NA
J gene: TRBJ1-2
clone size: NA
CDR3 DNA: TGCAGCGTTGAGGAAGACATACTTAACTATGGCTACACCTTC
CDR3 protein: CSVEEDILNYGYTF

V gene: TRBV27
D gene: TRBD2
J gene: TRBJ2-7
clone size: NA
CDR3 DNA: TGTGCCAGCAGTCCCGGGAGCGGGACTTGGGCGGGGCAGTACTTC
CDR3 protein: CASSPGSGTWAGQYF

V gene: TRBV11-3
D gene: TRBD2
J gene: TRBJ2-7
clone size: NA
CDR3 DNA: TGTGCCAGCAGCTCCACCCTAGCGGGAGGGCCCTACGAGCAGTACTTC
CDR3 protein: CASSSTLAGGPYEQYF

V gene: TRBV27
D gene: TRBD1
J gene: TRBJ2-7
clone size: NA
CDR3 DNA: TGTGCCAGCAGTTTTCGGACAGGGAGGACCTACGAGCAGTACTTC
CDR3 protein: CASSFRTGRTYEQYF

V gene: TRBV6-5
D gene: NA
J gene: TRBJ2-5
clone size: once
CDR3 DNA: TGTGCCAGCAGGCCCAATAGCGGTCAAGAGACCCAGTACTTC
CDR3 protein: CASRPNSGQETQYF

V gene: TRBV27
D gene: NA
J gene: TRBJ2-7
clone size: NA
CDR3 DNA: TGTGCCAGCACCCCCCGGGCAGGGGAAAGGGGCGGGTTGATCGAGCAGTACTTC
CDR3 protein: CASTPRAGERGGLIEQYF

V gene: TRBV6-6
D gene: NA
J gene: TRBJ1-2
clone size: NA
CDR3 DNA: TGTGCCAGCAGCGCCCTGAGGGTTATGGGTGGCTACACCTTC
CDR3 protein: CASSALRVMGGYTF

V gene: TRBV4-1
D gene: TRBD1
J gene: TRBJ2-2
clone size: NA
CDR3 DNA: TGCGCCAGCAGCCAACAATTCCCCGGACAGGGCATCGGGGAGCTGTTTTTT
CDR3 protein: CASSQQFPGQGIGELFF

V gene: TRBV27
D gene: TRBD1
J gene: TRBJ2-5
clone size: NA
CDR3 DNA: TGTGCCAGCAGTGTCGGGACAGGGGTAAAAGAGACCCAGTACTTC
CDR3 protein: CASSVGTGVKETQYF

V gene: TRBV5-4
D gene: TRBD2
J gene: TRBJ2-1
clone size: NA
CDR3 DNA: TGTGCCAGCAGCTTAGCAGGACTAGCGGACAATGAGCAGTTCTTC
CDR3 protein: CASSLAGLADNEQFF

V gene: TRBV29-1
D gene: NA
J gene: TRBJ2-2
clone size: once
CDR3 DNA: TGCAGCGTTTTAGCGGTTAACACCGGGGAGCTGTTTTTT
CDR3 protein: CSVLAVNTGELFF

V gene: TRBV29-1
D gene: NA
J gene: TRBJ1-2
clone size: NA
CDR3 DNA: TGCAGCGTTATCGAAGGGTTTAACTATGGCTACACCTTC
CDR3 protein: CSVIEGFNYGYTF

V gene: TRBV10-3
D gene: NA
J gene: TRBJ2-7
clone size: NA
CDR3 DNA: TGTGCCATCAGTGTGACGGACAGCCACTCCTACGAGCAGTACTTC
CDR3 protein: CAISVTDSHSYEQYF

V gene: TRBV9
D gene: NA
J gene: TRBJ1-4
clone size: few
CDR3 DNA: TGTGCCAGCAGCCCCCCCGTGGGCGAAAAACTGTTTTTT
CDR3 protein: CASSPPVGEKLFF

V gene: TRBV5-1
D gene: NA
J gene: TRBJ2-1
clone size: NA
CDR3 DNA: TGCGCCAGCAGCTCTTACAATGAGCAGTTCTTC
CDR3 protein: CASSSYNEQFF

V gene: TRBV30
D gene: TRBD2
J gene: TRBJ2-1
clone size: NA
CDR3 DNA: TGTGCCTGGAGTGCAGCGGGATTTGATGAGCAGTTCTTC
CDR3 protein: CAWSAAGFDEQFF

V gene: TRBV27
D gene: NA
J gene: TRBJ2-7
clone size: NA
CDR3 DNA: TGTGCCAGCAGTTTAGGCCAGGGCATCTACGAGCAGTACTTC
CDR3 protein: CASSLGQGIYEQYF

V gene: TRBV7-9
D gene: TRBD2
J gene: TRBJ2-1
clone size: NA
CDR3 DNA: TGTGCCAGCAGCTTCCGGCTAGCGGGAGATTATGAGCAGTTCTTC
CDR3 protein: CASSFRLAGDYEQFF

V gene: TRBV27
D gene: NA
J gene: TRBJ2-7
clone size: NA
CDR3 DNA: TGTGCCAGCAGTTCACAGGGTAGCGAGCAGTACTTC
CDR3 protein: CASSSQGSEQYF

V gene: TRBV19
D gene: NA
J gene: TRBJ1-5
clone size: NA
CDR3 DNA: TGTGCCAGTAGTACAAGGCAGGGCATCAATCAGCCCCAGCATTTT
CDR3 protein: CASSTRQGINQPQHF

V gene: TRBV10-1
D gene: NA
J gene: TRBJ2-1
clone size: NA
CDR3 DNA: TGCGCCAGCAGTGAATCCCCTTTGGGCAGGCGTCCCTACAATGAGCAGTTCTTC
CDR3 protein: CASSESPLGRRPYNEQFF

V gene: TRBV7-3
D gene: TRBD1
J gene: TRBJ2-5
clone size: once
CDR3 DNA: TGTGCCAGCAGCTTAACGGGACAGGGGGAGACCCAGTACTTC
CDR3 protein: CASSLTGQGETQYF

V gene: TRBV11-2
D gene: NA
J gene: TRBJ2-7
clone size: NA
CDR3 DNA: TGTGCCAGCAGCCTAGGAGTGGCGTCCTACGAGCAGTACTTC
CDR3 protein: CASSLGVASYEQYF

V gene: TRBV28
D gene: NA
J gene: TRBJ2-2
clone size: once
CDR3 DNA: TGTGCCAGCAGTTTAATCGGTATTTGGGGGAACACCGGGGAGCTGTTTTTT
CDR3 protein: CASSLIGIWGNTGELFF

V gene: TRBV6-5
D gene: NA
J gene: TRBJ1-2
clone size: NA
CDR3 DNA: TGTGCCAGCAGTTTCCTCTTGGGTGACTATGGCTACACCTTC
CDR3 protein: CASSFLLGDYGYTF

V gene: TRBV21-1
D gene: NA
J gene: TRBJ2-1
clone size: NA
CDR3 DNA: TGTGCCAGCATTCCACTAGCGCGGAGCTCCTACAATGAGCAGTTCTTC
CDR3 protein: CASIPLARSSYNEQFF

V gene: TRBV4-3
D gene: NA
J gene: TRBJ1-4
clone size: NA
CDR3 DNA: TGCGCCAGCAGCCCAACCAGGGCAGGACGATTAGCAAAACTGTTTTTT
CDR3 protein: CASSPTRAGRLAKLFF

V gene: TRBV9
D gene: NA
J gene: TRBJ2-7
clone size: NA
CDR3 DNA: TGTGCCAGCAGCGTAAAGCCCGGGAATCCCTACGAGCAGTACTTC
CDR3 protein: CASSVKPGNPYEQYF

V gene: TRBV4-1
D gene: NA
J gene: TRBJ2-5
clone size: NA
CDR3 DNA: TGCGCCAGCAGCCAGGAGACAAGCAGGGAGACCCAGTACTTC
CDR3 protein: CASSQETSRETQYF

V gene: TRBV6-1
D gene: NA
J gene: TRBJ2-7
clone size: NA
CDR3 DNA: TGTGCCAGCAGTGAAGTTAGGTCCTACGAGCAGTACTTC
CDR3 protein: CASSEVRSYEQYF

V gene: TRBV7-2
D gene: NA
J gene: TRBJ2-7
clone size: NA
CDR3 DNA: TGTGCCAGCAGCCCCCCCCGGACGGATTACGAGCAGTACTTC
CDR3 protein: CASSPPRTDYEQYF

V gene: TRBV19
D gene: NA
J gene: TRBJ1-5
clone size: NA
CDR3 DNA: TGTGCCAGTAGTATGTATGTTGGTAGCAATCAGCCCCAGCATTTT
CDR3 protein: CASSMYVGSNQPQHF

V gene: TRBV28
D gene: TRBD2
J gene: TRBJ2-1
clone size: NA
CDR3 DNA: TGTGCCAGCAGTGACCCGCTTGTGGCGGGAGGGCACAATGAGCAGTTCTTC
CDR3 protein: CASSDPLVAGGHNEQFF

V gene: TRBV4-1
D gene: TRBD1
J gene: TRBJ2-1
clone size: NA
CDR3 DNA: TGCGCCAGCACGCCCTTCACGACAGGGTTGAACGAGCAGTTCTTC
CDR3 protein: CASTPFTTGLNEQFF

V gene: TRBV6-1
D gene: NA
J gene: TRBJ1-1
clone size: NA
CDR3 DNA: TGTGCCAGCAGATTGAAGGGAAGAGGTACTGAAGCTTTCTTT
CDR3 protein: CASRLKGRGTEAFF

V gene: TRBV28
D gene: NA
J gene: TRBJ2-5
clone size: NA
CDR3 DNA: TGTGCCAGCAGTTCTTACGAGGGGCAAGAGACCCAGTACTTC
CDR3 protein: CASSSYEGQETQYF

V gene: TRBV30
D gene: TRBD1
J gene: TRBJ1-1
clone size: NA
CDR3 DNA: TGTGCCTGGAGTATGGGGACAGGGGTGGTGAACACTGAAGCTTTCTTT
CDR3 protein: CAWSMGTGVVNTEAFF